The present entry profiles one TCR beta chain with its context. Its specificity is not known. The source of the sample is a study of CD4 T cells in relation to SARS-CoV-2 and coronaviruses. Before the COVID-19 pandemic, during about 2011-2019, CD4+ T cells were taken from unexposed donors. Isolation of CD4+ T cells took place after about 9 days in culture. Only in-frame clones appear in the TCRdb table, and some are missing; sequencing was by immunoSEQ multiplex PCR. The sample has approximately 16,000 clones; 70% to 80% are singletons. Trimming removed 3 bases from V and 6 bases from J; junction bases left unmatched: 5. The germline V gene has CDR1 SGHTA and CDR2 FQGTGA. This CDR3 spans 14 amino acids.

The chain links TRBV7-3 to TRBJ2-4; TRBD2 matches 7 bases. The sequence was collected from a human donor in good health. Sequencing was performed on CD4+ T cells from PBMCs, cultured in vitro. The CDR3 DNA follows: TGTGCCAGCAGCTTGGCCCCGGGGGGAAACATTCAGTACTTC. It encodes CASSLAPGGNIQYF.